A single sample is the source of the 23 T cell receptor beta chains below, sequenced in a study of shared clonotypes between healthy human individuals. Profiled with immunoSEQ multiplex PCR; TCRdb holds only in-frame clones, not every one. The repertoire holds around 1.1 million clones, with 70% to 80% as singletons. Sequencing was done on a sample of memory CD4+ T cells from PBMCs. Stated subset: CD45RA-negative fraction. These receptor sequences come from a man younger than 35 in good health. Some clones in this sample may be carry-over from other donors' samples.

V usage is TRBV28 and J usage is TRBJ2-1, with a tentative D call TRBD2 (7 bases). The CDR3 runs to 16 residues. Germline assignment: CDR1 MDHEN and CDR2 SYDVKM. Trimming left V 8 bases short and J 8 bases short, with 25 bases between. CDR3 amino acids: CASPPPSKGGSDEQFF. The CDR3, as DNA: TGTGCCAGCCCCCCCCCGAGTAAGGGGGGGAGTGATGAGCAGTTCTTC.

This clone was seen at least ten times. The same CDR3 arises from other DNA sequences in this sample as well. The V call is TRBV5-4, the J call TRBJ2-3; TRBD2 aligns across 14 bases. Germline CDR1 is SGHNT and CDR2 is YYREEE (reference sequence). V gave up 1 base and J gave up 3 bases; unmatched junction bases: 1. CDR3 size: 16 residues. In nucleotides, the CDR3 is TGTGCCAGCAGCTTGAGACTAGCGGGAGGGACAGATACGCAGTATTTT. It encodes CASSLRLAGGTDTQYF.

This clone was seen only a few times. The gene calls are TRBV11-3 and TRBJ2-1; D unresolved. The CDR3 is 12 amino acids. V was pared by 5 bases and J by 9 bases, with 11 bases between. CDR1 is SGHNT, CDR2 YENEEA, per germline. The CDR3 sequence is CASSPQRTEQFF. The CDR3 DNA reads TGTGCCAGCAGCCCCCAGCGTACTGAGCAGTTCTTC.

This chain joins TRBV28 and TRBJ2-3; D gene ambiguous. CDR1 MDHEN and CDR2 SYDVKM come from the germline V gene. The V end lost 3 bases, the J end lost 4 bases, and 17 bases lay between the germline ends. CDR3 size: 16 residues. The CDR3 protein is CASSFIAGPGSDTQYF. The CDR3 DNA sequence: TGTGCCAGCAGTTTTATTGCCGGGCCCGGGTCAGATACGCAGTATTTT.

The V gene is TRBV7-2, the J gene TRBJ1-2; 9 bases align to TRBD1. This CDR3 is 17 amino acids long. J was trimmed by 2 bases and V by 5 bases; bases with no gene match: 12. Per the germline V gene, CDR1 is SGHTA and CDR2 is FQGNSA. CDR3 protein: CASSRTFDRGINYGYTF. The DNA for the CDR3 is TGTGCCAGCAGCCGTACCTTCGACAGGGGGATAAACTATGGCTACACCTTC.

This clone was recorded only once. V usage is TRBV7-9 and J usage is TRBJ2-3, with 7 bases lining up with TRBD2. Germline lookup yields CDR1 SEHNR and CDR2 FQNEAQ (reference sequence). The J segment lost 4 bases and the V segment lost 5 bases, leaving 12 bases of the junction unmatched. This CDR3 has 16 amino acids. The CDR3 protein is CASSAPRDYYSDTQYF. In nucleotides, the CDR3 is TGTGCCAGCAGCGCCCCTCGGGACTATTATTCAGATACGCAGTATTTT.

This clone was detected ten times or more. The rearrangement joins TRBV11-2 to TRBJ2-1, with 7 bases that match TRBD1. Germline CDR1 is SGHAT and CDR2 is FQNNGV. Losses at the gene ends were 5 bases for V and 6 bases for J; bases not matched to a gene: 4. CDR3 length: 13 amino acids. The DNA for the CDR3 is TGTGCCAGCAGCATTGGGACAGTCAATGAGCAGTTCTTC. Translating gives CASSIGTVNEQFF.

At least ten counts were recorded for this clone. The chain has TRBV11-1 and TRBJ2-7, with 11 bases matching TRBD1. Germline trimming cut 7 bases from V and 6 bases from J; bases unmatched to any gene: 8. CDR3 length: 14 amino acids. CDR1 is SGHAT and CDR2 is FQDESV in the germline V gene (reference sequence). CDR3 residues: CASTQRDRGSEQYF. Here the CDR3 DNA reads TGTGCCAGCACCCAGAGGGACAGGGGGTCCGAGCAGTACTTC.

The V and J genes are TRBV5-4 and TRBJ2-1, with TRBD1 matching over 11 bases. The germline gives CDR1 SGHNT, CDR2 YYREEE (reference sequence). CDR3 length equals 15 residues. V lost 4 bases, J lost 5 bases, and 5 bases stayed unmatched. CDR3 in amino acids: CASSRRDRGDNEQFF. In DNA form, the CDR3 reads TGTGCCAGCAGCCGCCGGGACAGGGGGGACAATGAGCAGTTCTTC.

This rearrangement joins TRBV6-5 to TRBJ1-2, with D maybe TRBD1 (5 bases). Looked up from germline, CDR1 is MNHEY and CDR2 is SVGAGI. The CDR3 runs to 14 residues. With 6 bases removed from V and 8 bases from J, the gap between germline ends came to 19 bases. The CDR3 region is CASSNLGTPGGYTF. CDR3 coding DNA: TGTGCCAGCAGCAACCTGGGGACTCCCGGGGGCTACACCTTC.

The V call is TRBV29-1, the J call TRBJ2-3; TRBD2 matches 9 bases. Germline trimming cut 4 bases from V and 2 bases from J; bases unmatched to any gene: 4. This CDR3 comprises 14 residues. Germline CDR1 is SQVTM and CDR2 is ANQGSEA. The CDR3 sequence is CSVGGGRVTDTQYF. CDR3 sequence (DNA): TGCAGCGTTGGGGGCGGGAGGGTCACAGATACGCAGTATTTT.

The chain is built from TRBV7-9 and TRBJ1-4; D gene unclear. This CDR3 region has 14 residues. The germline CDR1 and CDR2 sequences are SEHNR and FQNEAQ (reference sequence). Trimming shortened V by 1 base and J by 3 bases, and 6 bases separated the two germline ends. The CDR3 bases are TGTGCCAGCAGCTTAGAGTCGGCTAATGAAAAACTGTTTTTT. Its translation is CASSLESANEKLFF.

V is TRBV6-6 and J is TRBJ1-2; unclear D gene. The V end was cut by 7 bases, the J end by 3 bases, with 15 bases between. This CDR3 contains 14 residues. Germline CDR1 reads MNHNY; CDR2 reads SVGAGI (reference sequence). The CDR3 loop reads CASTLWGRYYGYTF. In nucleotides, the CDR3 is TGTGCCAGCACGTTATGGGGAAGATACTATGGCTACACCTTC.

At least ten counts were recorded for this clone. The gene calls are TRBV9 and TRBJ2-7; D perhaps matches TRBD1 (7 bases). Per germline, CDR1 SGDLS and CDR2 YYNGEE. V lost 3 bases to trimming and J lost 3 bases, with 19 bases between them. This CDR3 has 16 amino acids. The CDR3 bases are TGTGCCAGCAGCGGGTCCTCGACAGGGACTGGCTACGAGCAGTACTTC. It yields the protein CASSGSSTGTGYEQYF.

The chain links TRBV18 to TRBJ2-5, with D possibly matching TRBD1 (6 bases). The CDR3 loop spans 13 amino acids. Trimming pared 4 bases from V and 5 bases from J, leaving 11 bases between. Germline loops: CDR1 KGHSH, CDR2 LQKENI. For the CDR3, the DNA is TGTGCCAGCTCACAGGGACACATGGAGACCCAGTACTTC. Its protein product is CASSQGHMETQYF. Looking up the rest from reference TRBV18 and TRBJ2-5 gives the full variable domain: NAGVMQNPRHLVRRRGQEARLRCSPMKGHSHVYWYRQLPEEGLKFMVYLQKENIIDESGMPKERFSAEFPKEGPSILRIQQVVRGDSAAYFCASSQGHMETQYFGPGTRLLVL.

J is TRBJ2-7 and V is TRBV10-3; D gene ambiguous. The V end lost 6 bases, the J end lost 4 bases, and 19 bases lay between the germline ends. Per germline, CDR1 ENHRY and CDR2 SYGVKD. This CDR3 contains 15 residues. The CDR3 DNA sequence: TGTGCCATCAGAGGTGACCGCACGATGCTGTACGAGCAGTACTTC. Its translation: CAIRGDRTMLYEQYF.

The genes are TRBV19 and TRBJ1-5; 7 bases align to TRBD1. Germline trimming cut 6 bases from V and 1 base from J; bases unmatched to any gene: 6. CDR3 length equals 15 residues. Germline loops: CDR1 LNHDA, CDR2 SQIVND (reference sequence). The CDR3 loop is CASRRATGSNQPQHF. CDR3 DNA: TGTGCCAGTAGGAGGGCGACAGGGAGCAATCAGCCCCAGCATTTT.

Of note for this clone: This sequence is one base from a far larger clone and is likely a read error. Other DNA sequences in this specimen translate into the identical CDR3. The chain has TRBV7-3 and TRBJ2-1, with TRBD2 matching 13 bases. Germline-derived CDR1 and CDR2 are SGHTA and FQGTGA. V shed 3 bases, J shed 5 bases, and the junction held 1 base outside the gene matches. CDR3 length: 15 residues. Here the CDR3 DNA reads TGTGCCAGCAGCTTGGGACTAGCGGGGAACAATGAGCAGTTCTTC. This translates into CASSLGLAGNNEQFF.

As DNA, the CDR3 is TGTGCCAGCAGTGCGGACAGGACGTTCACAGATACGCAGTATTTT. Protein sequence: CASSADRTFTDTQYF. The V call is TRBV2, the J call TRBJ2-3, with 7 bases fitting TRBD1. This CDR3 has 15 amino acids. From germline, CDR1 is SNHLY and CDR2 FYNNEI. The trim removed 4 bases at V and 2 bases at J, leaving 6 bases unmatched.

The chain employs TRBV4-3 and TRBJ1-4, with a tentative D call TRBD1 (5 bases). The CDR3 covers 16 residues. V lost 0 bases, J lost 8 bases, and 16 bases lay in between. CDR1 and CDR2 from the germline V gene are LGHNA and YSLEER. The CDR3 spells CASSQDGTGVGEKLFF. The CDR3 DNA is TGCGCCAGCAGCCAAGACGGGACGGGGGTAGGGGAAAAACTGTTTTTT.

Points on this clone: Other DNA variants within this sample encode the same CDR3. This chain uses TRBV11-2 with TRBJ2-2, with TRBD1 as a possible D gene (5 bases). V lost 5 bases, J lost 2 bases, and 9 bases lay in between. There are 14 residues in the CDR3. Germline V gene lookup returns CDR1 SGHAT and CDR2 FQNNGV. Here the CDR3 DNA reads TGTGCCAGCAGCCTGGGGCTTAACACCGGGGAGCTGTTTTTT. Its protein product is CASSLGLNTGELFF.

This chain joins TRBV6-1 and TRBJ2-5; D unclear. In germline, CDR1 is MNHNS, CDR2 SASEGT. The CDR3 is made up of 15 amino acids. The V end was cut by 5 bases, the J end by 2 bases, with 15 bases between. CDR3 nucleotide sequence: TGTGCCAGCAGTCGGCGGCCCATAATACAAGAGACCCAGTACTTC. Its translation: CASSRRPIIQETQYF.

This chain connects TRBV28 to TRBJ2-1; D tentatively reads TRBD1 or TRBD2 (5 bases each). V shed 2 bases and J shed 3 bases, with 11 bases lying between them. Germline V gene data show CDR1 as MDHEN and CDR2 as SYDVKM. The CDR3 is 15 residues long. For the CDR3, the DNA is TGTGCCAGCAGTTTAGGGGGAAGACACTACAATGAGCAGTTCTTC. It specifies CASSLGGRHYNEQFF.